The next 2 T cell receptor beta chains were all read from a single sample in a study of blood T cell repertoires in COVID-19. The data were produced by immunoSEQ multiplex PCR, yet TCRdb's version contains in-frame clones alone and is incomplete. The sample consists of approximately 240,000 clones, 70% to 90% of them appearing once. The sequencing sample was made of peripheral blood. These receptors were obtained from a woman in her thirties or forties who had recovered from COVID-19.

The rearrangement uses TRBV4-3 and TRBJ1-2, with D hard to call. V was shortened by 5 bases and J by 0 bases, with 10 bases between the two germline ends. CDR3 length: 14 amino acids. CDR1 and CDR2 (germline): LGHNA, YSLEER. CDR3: CASSRGQTNYGYTF. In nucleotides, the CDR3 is TGCGCCAGCAGCAGAGGTCAGACTAACTATGGCTACACCTTC.

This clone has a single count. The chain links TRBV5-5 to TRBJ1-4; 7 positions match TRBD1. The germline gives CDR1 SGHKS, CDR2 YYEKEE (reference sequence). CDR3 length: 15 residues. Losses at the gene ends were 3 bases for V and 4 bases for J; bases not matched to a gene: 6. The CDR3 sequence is CASSWDRAINEKLFF. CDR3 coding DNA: TGTGCCAGCAGCTGGGACAGAGCGATTAATGAAAAACTGTTTTTT.